The next 17 T cell receptor beta chains were all read from a single sample in a study of early T cells in non-severe SARS-CoV-2 infection. TCRdb itself ran the 5' RACE reads through MiXCR, one entry per CDR3 protein. The table includes fewer than 85,000 distinct CDR3 sequences, roughly 13% detected once. Sequences were obtained from whole blood. These receptors all stem from an adult who was a healthcare worker with PCR-confirmed SARS-CoV-2 infection or an uninfected control (not recorded which).

The V gene is TRBV20-1, the J gene TRBJ2-7; 10 nucleotides match TRBD2. From germline, CDR1 is DFQATT and CDR2 SNEGSKA (reference sequence). With 0 bases clipped from V and 3 bases from J, the junction kept 8 bases outside the gene matches. The CDR3 runs to 16 residues. The CDR3, as DNA: TGCAGTGCTAGAGATAGCGGGGGGCCCAGGCTCTACGAGCAGTACTTC. This encodes CSARDSGGPRLYEQYF.

This sequence joins TRBV29-1 and TRBJ2-2; no definite D call. Trimming pared 2 bases from V and 7 bases from J, leaving 5 bases between. The CDR3 covers 11 residues. Germline V lookup: CDR1 SQVTM, CDR2 ANQGSEA. The CDR3, as DNA: TGCAGCGTTGAATCGGGCGGGGAGCTGTTTTTT. Amino acids: CSVESGGELFF.

This clonotype has more than one count but fewer than ten. V gene TRBV14 combines with J gene TRBJ2-5, with 9 bases fitting TRBD1. Per germline, CDR1 SGHDN and CDR2 FVKESK. The CDR3 runs to 14 residues. J was trimmed by 5 bases and V by 3 bases; bases with no gene match: 4. The DNA of the CDR3 is TGTGCCAGCAGCCAGGACAGGGGATTGGAGACCCAGTACTTC. Its protein is CASSQDRGLETQYF.

This chain links TRBV7-9 with TRBJ1-5; D gene ambiguous. The germline V and J ends were trimmed by 1 base and 3 bases, with 7 bases remaining between them. In germline, CDR1 is SEHNR, CDR2 FQNEAQ (reference sequence). The CDR3 has 14 amino acids. CDR3 coding DNA: TGTGCCAGCAGCTTAGATGGGTACAATCAGCCCCAGCATTTT. Its translation is CASSLDGYNQPQHF. Drawing the rest from reference TRBV7-9 and TRBJ1-5, the complete variable domain is DTGVSQNPRHKITKRGQNVTFRCDPISEHNRLYWYRQTLGQGPEFLTYFQNEAQLEKSRLLSDRFSAERPKGSFSTLEIQRTEQGDSAMYLCASSLDGYNQPQHFGDGTRLSIL.

This clonotype was found many times. The rearrangement joins TRBV7-2 to TRBJ2-3, with D maybe TRBD2 (6 bases). CDR1 SGHTA and CDR2 FQGNSA come from the germline V gene. Trimming stripped 5 bases from V and 6 bases from J, with 6 bases between. The CDR3 totals 11 residues. CDR3 loop: CASSREDTQYF. The CDR3 DNA reads TGTGCCAGCAGCCGGGAGGATACGCAGTATTTT.

The chain joins TRBV5-1 to TRBJ2-1, with D tentatively TRBD1 or TRBD2 (5 bases each). The V and J ends lost 0 bases and 8 bases respectively, with 15 bases between them. CDR1 and CDR2 from the germline V gene are SGHRS and YFSETQ. The CDR3 is 15 amino acids. CDR3 sequence reads: CASSLGGDASHEQFF. CDR3 in DNA: TGCGCCAGCAGCTTGGGAGGGGACGCTTCTCATGAGCAGTTCTTC.

The table lists this clonotype with many counts. V and J are TRBV7-8 and TRBJ2-3; 8 bases match TRBD1. CDR3 size: 15 residues. CDR1 is SGHVS and CDR2 is FQNEAQ in the germline V gene. The V segment lost 1 base and the J segment 5 bases; nucleotides outside the gene matches: 5. CDR3 sequence reads: CASSLDQGALDTQYF. The CDR3 nucleotides read TGTGCCAGCAGCTTAGATCAGGGGGCGTTAGATACGCAGTATTTT. Drawing the rest from reference TRBV7-8 and TRBJ2-3, the complete variable domain is GAGVSQSPRYKVAKRGQDVALRCDPISGHVSLFWYQQALGQGPEFLTYFQNEAQLDKSGLPSDRFFAERPEGSVSTLKIQRTQQEDSAVYLCASSLDQGALDTQYFGPGTRLTVL.

The chain recombines TRBV6-5 with TRBJ2-6; D not resolved. V was clipped by 6 bases and J by 3 bases, with 3 bases between them. There are 12 residues in the CDR3. The germline CDR1 and CDR2 sequences are MNHEY and SVGAGI. This chain's CDR3 is CASRVGANVLTF. In nucleotides, the CDR3 is TGTGCCAGCAGGGTTGGGGCCAACGTCCTGACTTTC.

The rearrangement uses TRBV3-2 and TRBJ1-2. TRBV3-2 is recorded as a pseudogene. This CDR3 comprises 15 residues. DNA for the CDR3: TGTGCCAGCAGCCAAGGCAGGGCCCAAATTTATGGCTACACCTTC. Protein: CASSQGRAQIYGYTF.

V and J are TRBV7-9 and TRBJ1-5; the D gene is possibly TRBD1 (6 bases). This CDR3 is built from 15 residues. Germline CDR1 SEHNR, CDR2 FQNEAQ (reference sequence). V lost 1 base and J lost 5, with 12 bases in between. CDR3 nucleotides: TGTGCCAGCAGCTTAGGGGGGACAATACATCAGCCCCAGCATTTT. The encoded protein is CASSLGGTIHQPQHF.

This clonotype was detected ten times or more. The V call is TRBV9, the J call TRBJ2-7, with TRBD2 matching 8 bases. CDR1 SGDLS and CDR2 YYNGEE come from the germline V gene. The CDR3 length is 18 residues. Unmatched junction bases numbered 13, after V lost 0 bases and J lost 2 bases. The CDR3 is CASSVAPVGASGPYEQYF. In DNA form, the CDR3 reads TGTGCCAGCAGCGTAGCTCCCGTAGGCGCTAGCGGGCCCTACGAGCAGTACTTC.

The chain joins TRBV20-1 to TRBJ1-4; 10 nucleotides align to TRBD1. V was pared by 5 bases and J by 3 bases, with 6 bases of the junction left unmatched. The CDR3 loop spans 15 amino acids. The germline CDR1 and CDR2 sequences are DFQATT and SNEGSKA (reference sequence). This CDR3 is CSASDRGPANEKLFF. For the CDR3, the DNA is TGCAGTGCTTCCGACAGGGGGCCGGCTAATGAAAAACTGTTTTTT.

This clonotype was counted ten times or more. J is TRBJ1-1 and V is TRBV7-3, with unresolved D. The CDR3 extends over 14 amino acids. Germline-derived CDR1 and CDR2 are SGHTA and FQGTGA. The V and J ends lost 5 bases and 0 bases respectively, with 10 bases between them. CDR3 region: CASSPSAMNTEAFF. For the CDR3, the DNA is TGTGCCAGCAGCCCGTCCGCCATGAACACTGAAGCTTTCTTT.

This clonotype occurred a few times. The chain joins TRBV28 to TRBJ2-4; TRBD2 might be the D (5 bases). V was trimmed by 2 bases and J by 0 bases, leaving 8 bases between them. The CDR3 totals 15 residues. Germline values: CDR1 MDHEN, CDR2 SYDVKM. CDR3 sequence reads: CASSLPSGAKNIQYF. CDR3 in DNA: TGTGCCAGCAGTTTACCCAGCGGAGCCAAAAACATTCAGTACTTC.

This sequence joins TRBV3-1 and TRBJ1-1; D gene uncertain. V dropped 3 bases and J dropped 7 bases, with 12 bases sitting between them. Per the germline V gene, CDR1 is LGHDT and CDR2 is YNNKEL (reference sequence). The CDR3 totals 13 residues. The CDR3 DNA sequence: TGTGCCAGCAGCCAGGGGAACAAGGGTGAAGCTTTCTTT. This gives the protein CASSQGNKGEAFF.

A few counts support this clonotype. The rearrangement joins TRBV5-1 to TRBJ2-7; D ambiguous. Trimming removed 3 bases at V and 0 bases at J, with 10 bases between. CDR1 and CDR2 (germline): SGHRS, YFSETQ. This CDR3 has 14 residues. The chain's CDR3 is CASSSSTRSYEQYF. The CDR3 region has the DNA TGCGCCAGCAGCTCCTCCACTCGCTCCTACGAGCAGTACTTC.

This clonotype was recorded many times. This sequence joins TRBV12-3 or TRBV12-4 and TRBJ2-2, with D unresolved. V lost 7 bases, J lost 2 bases, and 8 bases lay in between. This CDR3 spans 13 amino acids. The CDR3 loop is CASTPSNTGELFF. The CDR3 DNA is TGTGCCAGCACCCCAAGTAACACCGGGGAGCTGTTTTTT.